This entry concerns a single T cell receptor (beta chain). Using its own MiXCR run on the RT-PCR reads, TCRdb lists one record per CDR3 protein. The table records about 960,000 distinct CDR3 sequences, about 20% of them present only once. CDR1 GTSNPN and CDR2 SVGIG come from the germline V gene (reference sequence). The CDR3 is made up of 14 amino acids. The V end was cut by 3 bases, the J end by 2 bases, with 11 bases between. The sample belongs to a study of patients and donors after allogeneic stem cell transplantation. Sequenced: blood, either unsorted or a sorted T cell fraction (not recorded which). The chain joins TRBV30 to TRBJ1-3; D is unresolved. This receptor was identified in a human donor who was either an allogeneic HSCT recipient or a stem cell or donor lymphocyte infusion donor (not recorded which). It is not recorded whose cells these are; they may come from a transplant donor. CDR3 protein: CAWSPGSPGNTIYF. Here the CDR3 DNA reads TGTGCCTGGAGCCCCGGGTCCCCTGGAAACACCATATATTTT.